This TCR beta chain stems from a study of T cell repertoires in cytomegalovirus infection. Per germline, CDR1 DFQATT and CDR2 SNEGSKA (reference sequence). V gave up 2 bases and J gave up 2 bases, with 9 bases separating them. The CDR3 is 13 amino acids. Worth noting for this clonotype: The antigen is unknown.

TCRdb passed the reads through MiXCR, listing each CDR3 protein once. The sample has about 340,000 distinct CDR3 sequences; about 27% are singletons. This chain connects TRBV20-1 to TRBJ2-5; D not resolved. This clonotype was obtained from a human donor in good health (CMV status not recorded). Some clones in this sample may be carry-over from other donors' samples. This material consisted of cultured PBMCs, taken from culture after CMV antigen stimulation. In DNA, the CDR3 is TGCAGTGCTAGAACGCCAGAGCAAGAGACCCAGTACTTC. It yields the protein CSARTPEQETQYF.